This entry describes one T cell receptor (beta chain). The germline gives CDR1 SGHAT, CDR2 FQNNGV. Trimming cost V 0 bases and J 9 bases, with 12 bases left between them. CDR3 length: 15 residues. From RNA transcripts, TCR beta CDR3 regions were amplified. A first-round RT-PCR of the TCR CDR3 used the HTBI primer set. TCRdb reprocessed the multiplex PCR reads with MiXCR, giving one entry per CDR3 protein. The data contain approximately 560,000 distinct CDR3 sequences, around 42% of them seen just once; the ten biggest clones take up nearly 8.5%. This entry is derived from a study of T cells in Graves' hyperthyroidism and ophthalmopathy.

The V gene is TRBV11-2, the J gene TRBJ1-6; no definite D call. The sequence derives from a young woman with Graves' hyperthyroidism. The material sequenced was peripheral blood or thyroid tissue (not recorded which). The CDR3 region is CASSLDRLGSSPLHF. In DNA, the CDR3 is TGTGCCAGCAGCTTAGACAGACTGGGGAGTTCACCCCTCCACTTT. Full variable domain (rest looked up from reference TRBV11-2 and TRBJ1-6): EAGVAQSPRYKIIEKRQSVAFWCNPISGHATLYWYQQILGQGPKLLIQFQNNGVVDDSQLPKDRFSAERLKGVDSTLKIQPAKLEDSAVYLCASSLDRLGSSPLHFGNGTRLTVT.